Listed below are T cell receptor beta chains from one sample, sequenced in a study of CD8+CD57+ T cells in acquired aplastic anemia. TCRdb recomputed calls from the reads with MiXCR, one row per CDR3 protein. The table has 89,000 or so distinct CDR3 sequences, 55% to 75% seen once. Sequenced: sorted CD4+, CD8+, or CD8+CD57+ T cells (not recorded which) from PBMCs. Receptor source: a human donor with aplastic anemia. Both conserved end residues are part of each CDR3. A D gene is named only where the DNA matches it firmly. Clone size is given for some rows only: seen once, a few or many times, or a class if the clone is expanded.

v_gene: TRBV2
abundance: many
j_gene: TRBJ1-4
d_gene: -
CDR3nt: TGTGCCAGCAGTGACCGATGGGGTAAACTGTTTTTT
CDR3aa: CASSDRWGKLFF

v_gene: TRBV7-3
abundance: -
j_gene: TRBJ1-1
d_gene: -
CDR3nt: TGTGCCAGCAGCTTATTGGTCAGGCTGAACACTGAAGCTTTCTTT
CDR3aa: CASSLLVRLNTEAFF

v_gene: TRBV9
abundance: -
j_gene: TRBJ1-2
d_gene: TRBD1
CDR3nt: TGTGCCAGCAGCGCAAGGACAGGGGTGGACTATGGCTACACCTTC
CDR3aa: CASSARTGVDYGYTF

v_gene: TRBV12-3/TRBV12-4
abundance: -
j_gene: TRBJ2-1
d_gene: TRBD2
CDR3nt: TGTGCCAGCAGTTACGGCGGGGGGGCCAACAATGAGCAGTTCTTC
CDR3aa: CASSYGGGANNEQFF

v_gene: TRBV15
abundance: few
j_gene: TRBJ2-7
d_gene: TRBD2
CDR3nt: TGTGCCACCAGTCTACTAGCGGGGGGGCCACACGAGCAGTACTTC
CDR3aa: CATSLLAGGPHEQYF

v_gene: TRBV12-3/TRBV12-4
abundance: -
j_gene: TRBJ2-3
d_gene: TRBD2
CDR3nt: TGTGCCAGCACCTTAGCGGGAGGAAGCACAGATACGCAGTATTTT
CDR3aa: CASTLAGGSTDTQYF

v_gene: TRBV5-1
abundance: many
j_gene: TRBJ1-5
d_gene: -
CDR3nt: TGCGCCAGCAGCTTGGCGGGGGGCTACAATCAGCCCCAGCATTTT
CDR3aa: CASSLAGGYNQPQHF

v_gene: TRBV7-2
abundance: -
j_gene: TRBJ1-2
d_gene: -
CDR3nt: TGTGCCAGCGGAAAAAGCAGCCTGATAAATGGCTACACCTTC
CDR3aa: CASGKSSLINGYTF

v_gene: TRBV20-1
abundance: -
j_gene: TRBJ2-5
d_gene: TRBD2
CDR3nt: TGCAGTGCTAGGGATCCCTTTAGCGGGAGGGAAGAGACCCAGTACTTC
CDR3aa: CSARDPFSGREETQYF

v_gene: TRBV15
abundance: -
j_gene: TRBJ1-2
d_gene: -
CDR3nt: TGTGCCACCAGCAGAGATTCCGGGACTCCGACCTATGCCTACACCTTC
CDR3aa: CATSRDSGTPTYAYTF